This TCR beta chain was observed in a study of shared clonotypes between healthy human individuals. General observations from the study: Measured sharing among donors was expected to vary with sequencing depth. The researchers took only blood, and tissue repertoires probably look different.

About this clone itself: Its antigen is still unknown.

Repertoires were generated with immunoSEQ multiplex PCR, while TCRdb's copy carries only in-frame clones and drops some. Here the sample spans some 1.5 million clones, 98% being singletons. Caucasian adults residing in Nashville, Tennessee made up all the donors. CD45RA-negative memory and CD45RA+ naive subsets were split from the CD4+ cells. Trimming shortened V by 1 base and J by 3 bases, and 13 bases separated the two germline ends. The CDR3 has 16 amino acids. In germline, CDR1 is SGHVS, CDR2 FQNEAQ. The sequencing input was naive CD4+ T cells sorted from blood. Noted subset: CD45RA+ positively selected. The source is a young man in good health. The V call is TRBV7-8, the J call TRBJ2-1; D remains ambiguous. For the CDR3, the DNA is TGTGCCAGCAGCTTAGAGCGAGGCAGTAACTACAATGAGCAGTTCTTC. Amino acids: CASSLERGSNYNEQFF.